This T cell receptor (beta chain) was retrieved from a study of early T cells in non-severe SARS-CoV-2 infection. In the study overall: Unsorted whole-blood RNA was sequenced in bulk, leaving chains unpaired.

V shed 3 bases and J shed 11 bases, with 19 bases lying between them. The CDR3 is made up of 14 amino acids. Germline loops: CDR1 KGHSH, CDR2 LQKENI. The TCR library protocol was used to attach unique molecular identifiers. These identifiers were attached to individual cDNA molecules. TCRdb processed the 5' RACE reads anew with MiXCR; each CDR3 protein has one entry. In the table there are about 62,000 distinct CDR3 sequences, about 9.9% of which are singletons. To note about this clonotype: Its antigen remains unknown.

Study-level findings and limits: Reliance on VDJdb matching favored anti-spike CD8 responses; private and CD4 specificities were missed.

The sequence derives from an adult who was a healthcare worker with PCR-confirmed SARS-CoV-2 infection or an uninfected control (not recorded which). Sequenced: whole blood. The V and J genes are TRBV18 and TRBJ1-1; D is ambiguous. This CDR3 reads CASSPPQPPNQAFF. The DNA of the CDR3 is TGTGCCAGCTCACCCCCACAGCCCCCCAATCAGGCTTTCTTT.